This TCR beta chain is from a study of blood T cell repertoires in COVID-19. Across the whole study: PBMCs, B-cell-depleted T cells, or T cells were the source of the cDNA or gDNA that made up the material.

In the authors' workflow: Cell counts per sample came from amplifying reference gene primers. Sequencing was performed with immunoSEQ multiplex PCR; in TCRdb, only in-frame clones are kept and a portion is missing. The DNA was the basis for D and trimming; V, J and clone size are from that table. This repertoire shows 190,000 or so clones, 94% found once; its top ten account for 0.76%. This CDR3 has 14 residues. Trimming took off 5 bases at V and 5 bases at J, with 13 bases between the two ends. CDR1 is SGHRS, CDR2 YFSETQ, per germline. This TCR was sampled from a man between 25 and 39 years old with COVID-19, enrolled during active disease. The V and J genes are TRBV5-1 and TRBJ2-2; D may be TRBD1 (6 bases). The specimen was peripheral blood. This CDR3 is CASSQQGQTGELFF. Written as DNA, the CDR3 is TGCGCCAGCAGTCAACAGGGCCAAACCGGGGAGCTGTTTTTT.